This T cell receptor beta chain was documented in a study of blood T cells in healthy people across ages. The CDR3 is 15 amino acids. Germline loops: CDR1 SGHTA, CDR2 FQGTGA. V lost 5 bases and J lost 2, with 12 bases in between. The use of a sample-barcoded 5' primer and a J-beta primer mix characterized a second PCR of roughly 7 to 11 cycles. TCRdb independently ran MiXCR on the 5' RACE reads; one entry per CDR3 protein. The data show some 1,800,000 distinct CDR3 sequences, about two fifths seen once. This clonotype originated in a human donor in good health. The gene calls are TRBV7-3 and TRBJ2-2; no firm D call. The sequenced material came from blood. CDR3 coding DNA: TGTGCCAGCAGCCAAACAGCCTCAAACACCGGGGAGCTGTTTTTT. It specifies CASSQTASNTGELFF. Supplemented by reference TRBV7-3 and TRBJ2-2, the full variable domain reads GAGVSQTPSNKVTEKGKYVELRCDPISGHTALYWYRQSLGQGPEFLIYFQGTGAADDSGLPNDRFFAVRPEGSVSTLKIQRTERGDSAVYLCASSQTASNTGELFFGEGSRLTVL.